These 13 T cell receptor beta chains share one sample of origin, sequenced in a study of T cell responses to AZD1222 COVID-19 vaccine. Libraries were prepared by immunoSEQ multiplex PCR; TCRdb keeps only in-frame clonotypes and omits some of them. The sample holds about 120,000 clones, 70% to 90% seen once. This material consisted of peripheral blood, taken on day 0 of AZD1222 vaccination. Every receptor here comes from an adult in good health.

The rearrangement uses TRBV29-1 and TRBJ1-1; the D gene is possibly TRBD1 (6 bases). The germline V gene encodes CDR1 SQVTM and CDR2 ANQGSEA. Trimming cost V 8 bases and J 0 bases, with 16 bases left between them. There are 14 residues in the CDR3. CDR3: CSLRGGLMNTEAFF. The CDR3 DNA is TGCAGCCTTAGGGGGGGCCTCATGAACACTGAAGCTTTCTTT.

In this sample, this clone turned up once. V gene TRBV19 combines with J gene TRBJ2-1; D may be TRBD2 (5 bases). CDR1 is LNHDA, CDR2 SQIVND, per germline (reference sequence). There are 15 residues in the CDR3. The V end lost 1 base, the J end lost 4 bases, and 11 bases lay between the germline ends. The chain's CDR3 is CASSIGAGLYNEQFF. DNA of the CDR3: TGTGCCAGTAGTATAGGGGCGGGCTTATACAATGAGCAGTTCTTC.

The rearrangement uses TRBV6-5 and TRBJ1-2, with D maybe TRBD1 (6 bases). From germline, CDR1 is MNHEY and CDR2 SVGAGI. Trimming pared 4 bases from V and 4 bases from J, leaving 13 bases between. The CDR3 contains 14 residues. The CDR3: CASSSRGRSYGYTF. The CDR3 DNA is TGTGCCAGCAGTTCCAGGGGTAGGAGCTATGGCTACACCTTC.

The chain is built from TRBV6-5 and TRBJ1-5; 7 bases agree with TRBD1. The CDR3 spans 14 residues. CDR1 is MNHEY and CDR2 is SVGAGI in the germline V gene. Trimming at V came to 4 bases and at J to 4 bases, leaving 4 bases not matched to a gene. Written as DNA, the CDR3 is TGTGCCAGCAGTTGGGACAGCAAAAATCAGCCCCAGCATTTT. It is translated as CASSWDSKNQPQHF.

The chain joins TRBV10-3 to TRBJ1-5; possibly TRBD1 for D (6 bases). In germline, CDR1 is ENHRY, CDR2 SYGVKD. V was pared by 2 bases and J by 6 bases, with 11 bases between. The CDR3 consists of 14 residues. CDR3 loop: CAISERQGRQPQHF. CDR3 coding DNA: TGTGCCATCAGTGAGCGGCAGGGGCGTCAGCCCCAGCATTTT.

The chain has TRBV11-2 and TRBJ1-2, with D unclear. V shed 3 bases and J shed 2 bases, with 4 bases lying between them. The CDR3 covers 12 residues. Per the germline V gene, CDR1 is SGHAT and CDR2 is FQNNGV. CDR3 nucleotide sequence: TGTGCCAGCAGCTTCCTAAACTATGGCTACACCTTC. It is translated as CASSFLNYGYTF.

The chain is built from TRBV12-5 and TRBJ2-1; D ambiguous. Germline CDR1 reads LGHNT; CDR2 reads FRNRAP. The CDR3 contains 12 residues. The ends were cut back, 3 bases at V and 8 bases at J, with 8 bases in the middle. The CDR3, as DNA: TGTGCTAGTGGTTTCATGACCCATGAGCAGTTCTTC. Its translation is CASGFMTHEQFF.

The chain links TRBV5-1 to TRBJ1-1, with D perhaps TRBD1 (5 bases). This CDR3 comprises 13 residues. The V gene's germline CDR1 is SGHRS and CDR2 YFSETQ. V was pared by 0 bases and J by 5 bases, with 8 bases between. The chain's CDR3 is CASSLEGKTEAFF. DNA of the CDR3: TGCGCCAGCAGCTTGGAGGGGAAGACTGAAGCTTTCTTT.

The gene calls are TRBV9 and TRBJ2-3, with TRBD2 identical over 12 bases. There are 16 residues in the CDR3. CDR1 and CDR2 (germline): SGDLS, YYNGEE. The trim removed 0 bases at V and 5 bases at J, leaving 4 bases unmatched. The CDR3 loop reads CASSVASGGAVDTQYF. The CDR3 region has the DNA TGTGCCAGCAGCGTAGCTAGCGGGGGGGCCGTAGATACGCAGTATTTT.

V usage is TRBV9 and J usage is TRBJ1-5, with 7 bases identical to TRBD1. In germline, CDR1 is SGDLS, CDR2 YYNGEE. The CDR3 covers 15 residues. V dropped 2 bases and J dropped 5; count of bases not matched to a gene: 7. The CDR3 DNA reads as TGTGCCAGCAGCGTCGGCAGGGGGGATTATCAGCCCCAGCATTTT. It codes for CASSVGRGDYQPQHF.

This chain uses TRBV7-8 with TRBJ1-2; maybe TRBD1 (6 bases). The V end was cut by 7 bases, the J end by 1 base, with 16 bases between. The CDR3 totals 15 residues. CDR1 SGHVS and CDR2 FQNEAQ come from the germline V gene. CDR3 DNA sequence: TGTGCCAGCAACTCCCTAGACAGGAATAACTATGGCTACACCTTC. This encodes CASNSLDRNNYGYTF.

The chain has TRBV18 and TRBJ2-1; no reliable D call. The germline gives CDR1 KGHSH, CDR2 LQKENI. V lost 6 bases and J 0 bases, leaving 9 bases between the germline ends. This CDR3 comprises 14 residues. The CDR3 loop is CASSPFSSYNEQFF. The CDR3 DNA is TGTGCCAGCTCCCCCTTTAGCTCCTACAATGAGCAGTTCTTC.

The chain couples TRBV5-1 to TRBJ2-3; 11 positions match TRBD1. The junction had 8 bases not matched to a gene; V was cut back by 3 bases and J by 5 bases. The CDR3 length is 16 residues. Germline CDR1 and CDR2: SGHRS and YFSETQ. CDR3 coding DNA: TGCGCCAGCAGCTCCCTGCCGGGACAGGGGGGAGATACGCAGTATTTT. Its protein product is CASSSLPGQGGDTQYF. Full variable domain (remainder filled in from reference TRBV5-1 and TRBJ2-3): KAGVTQTPRYLIKTRGQQVTLSCSPISGHRSVSWYQQTPGQGLQFLFEYFSETQRNKGNFPGRFSGRQFSNSRSEMNVSTLELGDSALYLCASSSLPGQGGDTQYFGPGTRLTVL.